What follows describes a single T cell receptor (beta chain). Antigen unknown. PCR was performed using 60 Vbeta and 13 Jbeta primers. In the original processing: The count from a later analysis was 60 million to 85 million unique TCR beta chains, approximately 9.9 million of them shared. Sequenced by immunoSEQ multiplex PCR; TCRdb stores in-frame clones only, minus some. V and J calls and clone size follow that table, whereas D and trimming were derived from the DNA. Counted here are around 230,000 clones, about 85% occurring once; the ten biggest clones make up 0.2% to 0.3%. This entry belongs to a study of cytomegalovirus exposure and HLA in healthy donors. Whole-study results and caveats: Presence/absence analyses treated sequencing depth as roughly uniform across donors. Being productive about 90% or about 30% of the time was typical of most TCR beta V segments in an earlier analysis.

Donors likely had unrecorded immune exposures despite being nominally healthy when sampled. The CDR3 loop spans 16 amino acids. Trimming stripped 1 base from V and 2 bases from J, with 12 bases between. Looked up from germline, CDR1 is SGHTA and CDR2 is FQGNSA. This chain connects TRBV7-2 to TRBJ1-5; D gene ambiguous. Sequenced sample: PBMCs. The receptor was derived from a girl aged 2-10 years in good health and CMV-seronegative. CDR3 in amino acids: CASSLEGALRNQPQHF. The CDR3 region has the DNA TGTGCCAGCAGCTTAGAGGGAGCCCTGCGCAATCAGCCCCAGCATTTT.